The 14 T cell receptor beta chains reported below all come from one sample, sequenced in a study of radiation and T cells in renal cell carcinoma. The sample's time point: blood 2 weeks post-SBRT. Treatment in this sample: 15 Gy SBRT to primary tumor, nephrectomy 4 weeks later. Profiling relied on immunoSEQ multiplex PCR, and the TCRdb table lists in-frame clones only, not all of them. The sample yields tens of thousands of clones, around 80% seen once. The sequencing here drew on blood, taken from a patient whose treatment included radiotherapy and nephrectomy. Source of these receptors: a man aged 55 to 70 with renal cell carcinoma.

This clone was counted once. The rearrangement joins TRBV7-2 to TRBJ2-3; 8 bases match TRBD2. V shed 7 bases and J 5 bases; nucleotides not matched to a gene: 11. This CDR3 contains 15 residues. The V gene's germline CDR1 is SGHTA and CDR2 FQGNSA. CDR3 protein: CASTPLAGGGDTQYF. The CDR3 nucleotides are TGTGCCAGCACCCCCCTCGCGGGGGGCGGAGATACGCAGTATTTT.

This chain joins TRBV5-6 and TRBJ2-1; 7 bases fit TRBD2. The CDR3 is 15 residues long. Germline assignment: CDR1 SGHDT and CDR2 YYEEEE. The junction had 5 bases not matched to a gene; V was cut back by 0 bases and J by 5 bases. The CDR3 region has the DNA TGTGCCAGCAGCTTGGTCCGGGGGGACGACAATGAGCAGTTCTTC. It encodes CASSLVRGDDNEQFF.

The J gene is TRBJ2-3, the V gene TRBV5-1; the D gene is possibly TRBD2 (5 bases). Germline lookup yields CDR1 SGHRS and CDR2 YFSETQ. The CDR3 spans 15 residues. Between the trimmed V and J ends, which lost 5 bases and 2 bases, there was a span of 15 bases. The CDR3 here is CASRSRGSHTDTQYF. Written as DNA, the CDR3 is TGCGCCAGCAGGTCCCGGGGTTCCCACACAGATACGCAGTATTTT.

The gene calls are TRBV15 and TRBJ2-5, with 10 bases aligning to TRBD1. The CDR3 spans 15 residues. The trim removed 1 base at V and 6 bases at J, leaving 5 bases unmatched. CDR1 is LNHNV, CDR2 YYDKDF, per germline (reference sequence). CDR3: CATSRGGQGKQTQYF. In DNA, the CDR3 is TGTGCCACCAGCAGAGGGGGACAGGGGAAGCAGACCCAGTACTTC.

The V call is TRBV19, the J call TRBJ2-6; the D gene is possibly TRBD1 (5 bases). The CDR3 loop spans 15 amino acids. V dropped 5 bases and J dropped 0 bases, with 8 bases sitting between them. CDR1 is LNHDA and CDR2 is SQIVND in the germline V gene (reference sequence). DNA of the CDR3: TGTGCCAGTAGTCCCCAGGGCTCTGGGGCCAACGTCCTGACTTTC. As protein: CASSPQGSGANVLTF.

The chain recombines TRBV29-1 with TRBJ1-4; 7 bases agree with TRBD1. CDR3 length equals 13 residues. Germline lookup yields CDR1 SQVTM and CDR2 ANQGSEA. The V and J ends lost 4 bases and 8 bases, in that order; junction bases with no gene match: 7. The CDR3 region is CSVGQGIDEKLFF. The CDR3 nucleotides read TGCAGCGTTGGACAGGGTATTGACGAAAAACTGTTTTTT.

CDR3 bases: TGTGCCAGCAGCTTAGCCCTACCTTGGATTCAGTACTTC. Protein product: CASSLALPWIQYF. The chain uses TRBV7-9 and TRBJ2-4; no firm D call. The ends were cut back, 0 bases at V and 10 bases at J, with 10 bases in the middle. The CDR3 totals 13 residues. Germline-derived CDR1 and CDR2 are SEHNR and FQNEAQ (reference sequence).

J is TRBJ2-1 and V is TRBV7-9, with 9 bases lining up with TRBD2. Unmatched junction bases numbered 17, after V lost 3 bases and J lost 8 bases. Germline assignment: CDR1 SEHNR and CDR2 FQNEAQ (reference sequence). This CDR3 comprises 18 residues. This CDR3 reads CASSFNSGRRGLRDEQFF. The CDR3 bases are TGTGCCAGCAGCTTTAATAGCGGGAGAAGAGGGCTCCGTGATGAGCAGTTCTTC.

This chain joins TRBV2 and TRBJ2-5; D unresolved. Germline V gives CDR1 SNHLY, CDR2 FYNNEI. CDR3 length equals 14 residues. Trimming took off 10 bases at V and 0 bases at J, with 15 bases between the two ends. The CDR3 sequence is CATRYGPYQETQYF. The CDR3 nucleotides are TGTGCCACCCGATACGGGCCGTACCAAGAGACCCAGTACTTC.

This clone was seen only once. The chain recombines TRBV19 with TRBJ2-5; 9 bases agree with TRBD2. With V trimmed by 8 bases and J by 2 bases, 12 bases remained unmatched. Germline assignment: CDR1 LNHDA and CDR2 SQIVND (reference sequence). The CDR3 loop spans 16 amino acids. The CDR3 DNA reads as TGTGCCAGTGGCCAGTGGACCGCGGGGGGGCAAGAGACCCAGTACTTC. Its translation is CASGQWTAGGQETQYF.

The chain couples TRBV18 to TRBJ1-1; the match to TRBD1 covers 7 bases. The germline V gene encodes CDR1 KGHSH and CDR2 LQKENI. Losses at the gene ends were 5 bases for V and 1 base for J; bases not matched to a gene: 4. The CDR3 is 14 residues long. The CDR3 DNA reads TGTGCCAGCTCAGACAGGGTACGGAACACTGAAGCTTTCTTT. This gives the protein CASSDRVRNTEAFF. Complete variable domain (other parts from reference TRBV18 and TRBJ1-1): NAGVMQNPRHLVRRRGQEARLRCSPMKGHSHVYWYRQLPEEGLKFMVYLQKENIIDESGMPKERFSAEFPKEGPSILRIQQVVRGDSAAYFCASSDRVRNTEAFFGQGTRLTVV.

The chain couples TRBV7-6 to TRBJ2-2; D might be TRBD2 (6 bases). Trimming took off 6 bases at V and 1 base at J, with 12 bases between the two ends. The CDR3 runs to 15 residues. Germline lookup yields CDR1 SGHVS and CDR2 FNYEAQ. This chain's CDR3 is CASRPLGGNTGELFF. CDR3 nucleotides: TGTGCCAGCAGGCCCCTCGGGGGGAACACCGGGGAGCTGTTTTTT.

This clone came up once. The chain uses TRBV27 and TRBJ2-1; 10 nucleotides line up with TRBD2. The J segment lost 4 bases and the V segment lost 3 bases, leaving 3 bases of the junction unmatched. The V gene's germline CDR1 is MNHEY and CDR2 SMNVEV (reference sequence). This CDR3 region has 15 residues. As DNA, the CDR3 is TGTGCCAGCAGTTTTCTAGCGGGAGAATACAATGAGCAGTTCTTC. This sequence encodes CASSFLAGEYNEQFF.

This clone was seen just once. The rearrangement uses TRBV19 and TRBJ2-7; 12 bases fit TRBD1. The CDR3 totals 14 residues. The germline gives CDR1 LNHDA, CDR2 SQIVND (reference sequence). Germline trimming cut 7 bases from V and 7 bases from J; bases unmatched to any gene: 8. CDR3 coding DNA: TGTGCCAGTACCCCGGGACAGGGGGCTGGAGAGCAGTACTTC. This gives the protein CASTPGQGAGEQYF.